The T cell receptor (beta chain) described here comes from a study of CD8+CD57+ T cells in acquired aplastic anemia. Study-level information: When averaged, DNA from sorted CD4+ and CD8+ cells came to 2.5 to 3.5 ug.

The V gene's germline CDR1 is WNHNN and CDR2 SYGVQD (reference sequence). CDR3 length equals 16 residues. The patients chosen for sequencing had shown expansion of CD8+CD57+ cells (detected by flow cytometry). Among the patients, all had severe acquired aplastic anemia. CDR3 and TCR beta VDJ profiling relied on a genomic DNA template. TCRdb reanalysed the reads using MiXCR and keeps one entry per CDR3 protein. The table shows about 150,000 distinct CDR3 sequences, with approximately 44% occurring only once. General study findings and limits: Significant differences in CD8+ Simpson's diversity were not observed between patients and controls. Patients and controls shared twenty-nine CD8+ CDR3 sequences, highly expressed in patients.

To note about this clonotype: Antigen specificity is unknown. At one end, the junction sequence differs from germline, possibly due to a read error.

The material sequenced was sorted CD4+, CD8+, or CD8+CD57+ T cells (not recorded which) from PBMCs. The chain is built from TRBV10-1 and TRBJ2-1, with unresolved D. The origin of this receptor is a human donor with aplastic anemia. The CDR3 protein is CASSEVRPRRPNEQFF. Written as DNA, the CDR3 is TGTGCCAGCAGTGAAGTACGGCCCCGGCGTCCCAATGAGCAGTTCTTC.